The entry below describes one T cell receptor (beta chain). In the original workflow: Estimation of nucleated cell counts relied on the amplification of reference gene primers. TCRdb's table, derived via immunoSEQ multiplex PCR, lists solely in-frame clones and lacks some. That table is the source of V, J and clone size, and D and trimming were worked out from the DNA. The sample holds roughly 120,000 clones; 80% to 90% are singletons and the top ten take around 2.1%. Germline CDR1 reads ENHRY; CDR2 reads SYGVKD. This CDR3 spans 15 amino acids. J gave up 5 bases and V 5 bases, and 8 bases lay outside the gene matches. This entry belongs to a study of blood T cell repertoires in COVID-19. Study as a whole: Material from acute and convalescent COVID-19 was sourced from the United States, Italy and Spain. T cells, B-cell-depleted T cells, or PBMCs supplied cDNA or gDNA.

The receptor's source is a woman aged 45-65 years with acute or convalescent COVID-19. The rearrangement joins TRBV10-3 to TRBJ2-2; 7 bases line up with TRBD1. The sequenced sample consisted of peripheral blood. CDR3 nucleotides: TGTGCCATCAGTTCCGGGACAGATAGGACCGGGGAGCTGTTTTTT. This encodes CAISSGTDRTGELFF.